This TCR beta chain was retrieved from a study of T-cell reconstitution after alpha-beta-depleted transplantation in children. A library of TCRbeta sequences, prepared with unique molecular identifiers, was generated. One entry per CDR3 protein results from TCRdb running MiXCR on the PCR reads. The table includes about 500,000 distinct CDR3 sequences, approximately 30% detected once. Germline CDR1 is DFQATT and CDR2 is SNEGSKA (reference sequence). Trimming took off 5 bases at V and 0 bases at J, with 17 bases between the two ends. The CDR3 has 16 amino acids. This clonotype was seen more than once but under ten times.

The rearrangement links TRBV20-1 to TRBJ1-5; D is unclear. This TCR was sampled from a human donor who donated a stem cell graft to a child with aplastic anemia. Specimen: PBMCs from the stem cell graft donor, collected from the stem cell graft. CDR3 sequence reads: CSAGTRTVNSNQPQHF. As DNA, the CDR3 is TGCAGTGCTGGTACCCGGACGGTGAATAGCAATCAGCCCCAGCATTTT.